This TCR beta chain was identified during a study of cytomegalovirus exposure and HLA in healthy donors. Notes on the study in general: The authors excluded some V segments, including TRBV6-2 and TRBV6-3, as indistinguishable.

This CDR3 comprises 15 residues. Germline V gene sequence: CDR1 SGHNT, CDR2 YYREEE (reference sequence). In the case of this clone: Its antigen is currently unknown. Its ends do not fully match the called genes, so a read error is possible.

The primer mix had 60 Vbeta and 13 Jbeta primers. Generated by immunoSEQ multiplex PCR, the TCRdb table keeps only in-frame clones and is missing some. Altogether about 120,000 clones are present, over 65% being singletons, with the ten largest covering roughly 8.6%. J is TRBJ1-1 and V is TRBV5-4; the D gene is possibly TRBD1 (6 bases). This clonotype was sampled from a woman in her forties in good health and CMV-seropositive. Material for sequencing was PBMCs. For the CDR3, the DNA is TGTGCCAGCGGCTTGGTACAGGGTGTAAACACTGAAGCTTTCTTT. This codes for CASGLVQGVNTEAFF.